Sequencing of this TCR beta chain was carried out in a study of memory CD4+ T cells and cytomegalovirus serostatus. Study background: Of the healthy Belgian adults, nine or ten were CMV seropositive and 24 seronegative. Study-wide findings and caveats: Of 150 to 200 reported CMV TCRbeta sequences, about 67 were found in memory CD4+ repertoires.

The assay was immunoSEQ multiplex PCR, and TCRdb's table has in-frame clones only and misses some. The repertoire has some 73,000 clones, around 80% of them found once; the top ten carry about 2.5%. Single viable CD3+CD4+CD8-CD45RO+ cells were sorted as the memory CD4+ T cells. For this clone: Its cognate antigen is unknown.

This CDR3 is built from 15 residues. V gave up 6 bases and J gave up 4 bases, with 16 bases separating them. CDR1 and CDR2 from the germline V gene are MNHNY and SVGAGI (reference sequence). The V call is TRBV6-6, the J call TRBJ1-5, with D possibly being TRBD1 (5 bases). The sample consisted of memory CD4+ T cells from blood. The TCR comes from an adult in good health and CMV-seropositive. CDR3 residues: CASRNGRGGNQPQHF. In DNA form, the CDR3 reads TGTGCCAGCAGAAACGGGCGGGGGGGAAATCAGCCCCAGCATTTT.